These T cell receptor beta chains were read from a single sample in a study of T cell responses to AZD1222 COVID-19 vaccine. Sequenced by immunoSEQ multiplex PCR; TCRdb stores in-frame clones only, minus some. In the table there are around 70,000 clones, 88% of which are singletons. Material: peripheral blood, obtained 28 days after the second dose of the MenACWY control vaccine. These receptors originate from an adult who received the MenACWY meningococcal vaccine as a control. Each CDR3 is given with its conserved first and last residue. A D gene is named only where the DNA matches it firmly. Clone size is given for some rows only: seen once, a few or many times, or a class if the clone is expanded.

v_call,j_call,clone_size,d_call,cdr3_aa,cdr3_nt
TRBV28,TRBJ1-1,NA,TRBD1,CASTWTGSVTEAFF,TGTGCCAGCACCTGGACAGGATCGGTTACTGAAGCTTTCTTT
TRBV15,TRBJ1-6,NA,TRBD1,CATSSRDRAVSPLHF,TGTGCCACCAGCAGCCGGGACAGGGCGGTCTCACCCCTCCACTTT
TRBV21-1,TRBJ2-5,NA,NA,CASSKEGPQETQYF,TGTGCCAGCAGCAAAGAGGGACCCCAAGAGACCCAGTACTTC
TRBV19,TRBJ2-7,NA,TRBD2,CASSSLEDLAGEQYF,TGTGCCAGTAGTAGTCTGGAGGATCTAGCGGGGGAGCAGTACTTC
TRBV19,TRBJ2-1,once,NA,CASKKRPYNEQFF,TGTGCCAGTAAAAAGCGGCCTTACAATGAGCAGTTCTTC
TRBV5-4,TRBJ1-2,NA,NA,CASSLERPGDYGYTF,TGTGCCAGCAGCTTGGAGCGTCCGGGGGACTATGGCTACACCTTC
TRBV5-5,TRBJ2-2,NA,NA,CASSLDGSQGTGELFF,TGTGCCAGCAGCTTGGACGGCTCTCAGGGCACCGGGGAGCTGTTTTTT
TRBV11-3,TRBJ1-1,NA,NA,CASSLGTNTEAFF,TGTGCCAGCAGCTTAGGCACAAACACTGAAGCTTTCTTT
TRBV7-2,TRBJ2-7,NA,TRBD2,CASSPSGGSSYEQYF,TGTGCCAGCAGCCCCTCTGGCGGGAGTTCCTACGAGCAGTACTTC
TRBV23-1,TRBJ2-1,NA,NA,CASENKGGTIYNEQFF,TGCGCCAGCGAAAACAAAGGCGGGACCATCTACAATGAGCAGTTCTTC
TRBV4-1,TRBJ1-1,NA,NA,CASSQGSAWVDTEAFF,TGCGCCAGCAGCCAAGGCTCGGCCTGGGTTGACACTGAAGCTTTCTTT
TRBV10-1,TRBJ2-7,NA,NA,CASSEGGFGMQYF,TGCGCCAGCAGTGAGGGGGGTTTTGGGATGCAGTACTTC
TRBV6-5,TRBJ1-3,NA,NA,CASSLQESGNTIYF,TGTGCCAGCAGTCTCCAGGAATCTGGAAACACCATATATTTT
TRBV5-4,TRBJ2-7,once,NA,CASSRIEGTSYEQYF,TGTGCCAGCAGCCGAATAGAGGGCACCTCCTACGAGCAGTACTTC
TRBV28,TRBJ1-2,few,NA,CASSPGQPGGGYTF,TGTGCCAGCAGTCCAGGACAGCCTGGGGGAGGCTACACCTTC
TRBV24-1,TRBJ2-1,NA,NA,CATSDYRGARSSYNEQFF,TGTGCCACCAGTGATTACCGGGGGGCCCGGAGCTCCTACAATGAGCAGTTCTTC
TRBV9,TRBJ1-5,NA,NA,CASSQGSNQPQHF,TGTGCCAGCAGTCAGGGGAGCAATCAGCCCCAGCATTTT
TRBV6-2/TRBV6-3,TRBJ2-2,NA,TRBD1,CASSIQGAADTGELFF,TGTGCCAGCAGCATACAGGGGGCCGCAGACACCGGGGAGCTGTTTTTT
TRBV18,TRBJ1-3,NA,NA,CASSPSKEHTIYF,TGTGCCAGCTCACCAAGTAAGGAGCACACCATATATTTT
TRBV5-1,TRBJ2-1,NA,TRBD2,CASSFSGGSYNEQFF,TGCGCCAGCAGCTTTAGCGGGGGCTCCTACAATGAGCAGTTCTTC
TRBV9,TRBJ2-5,once,TRBD1,CASSVDPTGATQYF,TGTGCCAGCAGCGTAGACCCGACAGGGGCGACCCAGTACTTC
TRBV7-9,TRBJ1-2,NA,TRBD1,CASSLDLDRVSTF,TGTGCCAGCAGCTTAGATTTGGACAGGGTTTCCACCTTC
TRBV9,TRBJ2-5,NA,TRBD2,CASSVGSLSGEETQYF,TGTGCCAGCAGCGTAGGGTCTCTTAGCGGGGAAGAGACCCAGTACTTC
TRBV6-5,TRBJ1-2,NA,TRBD1,CASSWSRDRGSYGYTF,TGTGCCAGCAGTTGGAGCCGGGACAGGGGCTCATATGGCTACACCTTC
TRBV14,TRBJ1-6,NA,NA,CASSQTQGINSPLHF,TGTGCCAGCAGCCAAACACAGGGTATAAATTCACCCCTCCACTTT
TRBV25-1,TRBJ2-2,NA,TRBD2,CASSELAGGDTGELFF,TGTGCCAGCAGTGAACTCGCGGGAGGAGACACCGGGGAGCTGTTTTTT
TRBV29-1,TRBJ2-1,NA,TRBD2,CSATSGGQFSYNEQFF,TGCAGCGCCACTAGCGGGGGGCAATTCTCCTACAATGAGCAGTTCTTC
TRBV10-3,TRBJ1-2,NA,TRBD1,CAISESSRQGARYGYTF,TGTGCCATCAGTGAGTCAAGTCGGCAGGGGGCGCGCTATGGCTACACCTTC
TRBV9,TRBJ2-5,NA,NA,CASSLGGGGRETQYF,TGTGCCAGCAGCCTTGGAGGGGGAGGGAGGGAGACCCAGTACTTC
TRBV5-4,TRBJ2-2,NA,NA,CASSLRQENTGELFF,TGTGCCAGCAGCTTGAGACAGGAGAACACCGGGGAGCTGTTTTTT
TRBV9,TRBJ1-2,NA,TRBD1,CASSGTGDYTF,TGTGCCAGCAGCGGGACAGGCGACTACACCTTC
TRBV27,TRBJ1-2,NA,NA,CASSLRGSNYGYTF,TGTGCCAGCAGCCTCAGGGGATCTAACTATGGCTACACCTTC
TRBV19,TRBJ2-1,NA,NA,CASSNNLANNEQFF,TGTGCCAGTAGTAATAATTTGGCCAACAATGAGCAGTTCTTC
TRBV2,TRBJ2-5,NA,NA,CASRLESLWGETQYF,TGTGCCAGCAGGCTCGAGTCCCTTTGGGGCGAGACCCAGTACTTC
TRBV30,TRBJ1-5,NA,NA,CAWSSGYQPQHF,TGTGCCTGGAGTTCAGGCTATCAGCCCCAGCATTTT
TRBV7-9,TRBJ1-2,NA,NA,CASSFRDPRILGYTF,TGTGCCAGCAGCTTCAGGGACCCGCGAATCTTGGGCTACACCTTC
TRBV5-6,TRBJ2-7,NA,NA,CASSLASLSEQYF,TGTGCCAGCAGCTTAGCCTCCCTATCCGAGCAGTACTTC
TRBV30,TRBJ1-1,NA,NA,CAWKGPTPAAFF,TGTGCCTGGAAGGGTCCGACCCCGGCGGCTTTCTTT
TRBV2,TRBJ1-5,NA,NA,CASSEKRYRGQVVFQPQHF,TGTGCCAGCAGTGAAAAGCGATATAGGGGTCAGGTAGTATTTCAGCCCCAGCATTTT
TRBV11-3,TRBJ2-7,NA,TRBD2,CASSPGTSGSTEQYF,TGTGCCAGCAGCCCCGGGACTAGCGGGAGTACCGAGCAGTACTTC
TRBV30,TRBJ2-1,NA,TRBD1,CAYPGQGRNEQFF,TGTGCCTACCCGGGACAGGGTCGGAATGAGCAGTTCTTC
TRBV7-2,TRBJ2-1,NA,NA,CASSFSGVSYNEQFF,TGTGCCAGCAGCTTCTCGGGTGTCTCCTACAATGAGCAGTTCTTC